This T cell receptor beta chain is from a study of T cells in localized non-small cell lung cancer. Study-wide results and caveats: Appearance in adjacent lung was seen for a median roughly 50 of the top 100 tumor clones.

A note on this clone: The target antigen is unknown.

Assay used: immunoSEQ multiplex PCR; TCRdb lists only in-frame clones, some missing. This table holds 26,000 or so clones, 80% to 90% found once. The CDR3 is 14 residues long. The V end was cut by 5 bases, the J end by 5 bases, with 15 bases between. Germline-derived CDR1 and CDR2 are SGHTA and FQGNSA. The specimen comprised peripheral blood, sampled before any cancer treatment. The gene calls are TRBV7-2 and TRBJ2-5; D may be TRBD2 (6 bases). The clonotype originates from a male donor aged 60 or over with stage I lung adenocarcinoma. The chain's CDR3 is CASSPEWEAETQYF. As DNA, the CDR3 is TGTGCCAGCAGCCCGGAGTGGGAGGCTGAGACCCAGTACTTC.